This T cell receptor (beta chain) comes out of a study of blood T cell repertoires in COVID-19. V dropped 3 bases and J dropped 0 bases, with 15 bases sitting between them. This CDR3 spans 17 amino acids. Germline loops: CDR1 KGHSH, CDR2 LQKENI. Only in-frame clones appear in the TCRdb table, and some are missing; sequencing was by immunoSEQ multiplex PCR. This sample carries 150,000 to 200,000 clones, approximately 80% of them seen once, and the ten largest clones take over 10%. Recovery meant two consecutive negative NP/OP PCR tests, professional clearance, or resolved symptoms. This clonotype was sampled from a woman aged 55 to 70 who had recovered from COVID-19. Sequencing was performed on PBMCs or T cells enriched from blood (not recorded which). This chain uses TRBV18 with TRBJ1-3; D is uncertain. DNA for the CDR3: TGTGCCAGCTCACCTCAGGAGCGAGGGAACTCTGGAAACACCATATATTTT. Translated: CASSPQERGNSGNTIYF.